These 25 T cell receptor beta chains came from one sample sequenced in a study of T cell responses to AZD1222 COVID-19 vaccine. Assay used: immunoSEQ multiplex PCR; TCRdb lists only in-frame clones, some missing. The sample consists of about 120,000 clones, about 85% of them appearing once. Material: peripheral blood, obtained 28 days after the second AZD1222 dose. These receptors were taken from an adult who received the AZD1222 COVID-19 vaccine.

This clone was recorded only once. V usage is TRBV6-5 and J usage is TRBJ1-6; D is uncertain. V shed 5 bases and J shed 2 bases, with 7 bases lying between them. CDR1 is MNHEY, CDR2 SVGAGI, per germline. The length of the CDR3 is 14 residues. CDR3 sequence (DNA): TGTGCCAGCAGTCGGTCAGCCTATAATTCACCCCTCCACTTT. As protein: CASSRSAYNSPLHF.

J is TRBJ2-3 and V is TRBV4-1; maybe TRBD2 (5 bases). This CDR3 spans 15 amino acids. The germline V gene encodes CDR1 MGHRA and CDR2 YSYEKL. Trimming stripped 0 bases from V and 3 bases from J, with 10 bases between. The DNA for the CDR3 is TGCGCCAGCAGCCAAGAGGAGGCCGGGACAGATACGCAGTATTTT. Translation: CASSQEEAGTDTQYF.

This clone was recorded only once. As DNA, the CDR3 is TGTGCCAGCATCCCCCCGGGTAACAATCAGCCCCAGCATTTT. Its protein is CASIPPGNNQPQHF. V usage is TRBV28 and J usage is TRBJ1-5; D uncertain. CDR3 length equals 14 residues. Trimming stripped 7 bases from V and 3 bases from J, with 13 bases between. CDR1 is MDHEN, CDR2 SYDVKM, per germline. Together with reference TRBV28 and TRBJ1-5, the CDR3 gives the full variable domain: DVKVTQSSRYLVKRTGEKVFLECVQDMDHENMFWYRQDPGLGLRLIYFSYDVKMKEKGDIPEGYSVSREKKERFSLILESASTNQTSMYLCASIPPGNNQPQHFGDGTRLSIL.

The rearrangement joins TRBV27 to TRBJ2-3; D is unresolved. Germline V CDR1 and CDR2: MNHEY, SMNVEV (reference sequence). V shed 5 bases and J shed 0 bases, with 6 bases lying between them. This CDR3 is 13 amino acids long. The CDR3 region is CASSHLSTDTQYF. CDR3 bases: TGTGCCAGCAGTCATCTTAGCACAGATACGCAGTATTTT.

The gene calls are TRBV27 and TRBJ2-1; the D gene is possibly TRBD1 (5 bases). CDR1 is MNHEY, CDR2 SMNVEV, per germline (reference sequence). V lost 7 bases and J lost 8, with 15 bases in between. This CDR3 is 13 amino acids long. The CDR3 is CASTMDMRYEQFF. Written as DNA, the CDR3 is TGTGCCAGCACCATGGACATGAGGTATGAGCAGTTCTTC.

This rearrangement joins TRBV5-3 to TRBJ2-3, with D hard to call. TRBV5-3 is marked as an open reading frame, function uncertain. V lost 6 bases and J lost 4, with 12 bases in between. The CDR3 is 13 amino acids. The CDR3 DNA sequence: TGTGCCAGAATAAGGTTAACGGCAGATACGCAGTATTTT. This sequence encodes CARIRLTADTQYF.

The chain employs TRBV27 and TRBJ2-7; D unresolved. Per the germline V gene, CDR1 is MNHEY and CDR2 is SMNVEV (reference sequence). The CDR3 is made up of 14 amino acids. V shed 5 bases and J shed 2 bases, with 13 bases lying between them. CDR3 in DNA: TGTGCCAGCAGTACAAGGACCCTGCCCTACGAGCAGTACTTC. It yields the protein CASSTRTLPYEQYF.

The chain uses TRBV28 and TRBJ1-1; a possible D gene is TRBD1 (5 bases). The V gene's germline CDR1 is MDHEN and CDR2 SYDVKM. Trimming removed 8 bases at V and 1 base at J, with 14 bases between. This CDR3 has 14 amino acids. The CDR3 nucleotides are TGTGCCAGCGGGACCCCCGTTAAGAACACTGAAGCTTTCTTT. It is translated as CASGTPVKNTEAFF. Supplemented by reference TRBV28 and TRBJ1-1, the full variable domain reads DVKVTQSSRYLVKRTGEKVFLECVQDMDHENMFWYRQDPGLGLRLIYFSYDVKMKEKGDIPEGYSVSREKKERFSLILESASTNQTSMYLCASGTPVKNTEAFFGQGTRLTVV.

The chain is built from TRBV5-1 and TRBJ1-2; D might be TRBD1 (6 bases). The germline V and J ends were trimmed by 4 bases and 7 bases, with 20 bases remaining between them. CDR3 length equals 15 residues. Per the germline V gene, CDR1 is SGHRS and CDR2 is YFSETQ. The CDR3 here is CASSNDVRGRVGYTF. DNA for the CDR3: TGCGCCAGCAGCAACGACGTCAGGGGTAGGGTTGGCTACACCTTC.

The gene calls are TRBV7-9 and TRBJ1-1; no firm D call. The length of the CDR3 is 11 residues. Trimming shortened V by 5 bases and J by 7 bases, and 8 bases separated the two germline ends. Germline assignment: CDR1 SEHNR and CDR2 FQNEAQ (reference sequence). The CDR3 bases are TGTGCCAGCAGCCGCGGGAATGAAGCTTTCTTT. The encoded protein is CASSRGNEAFF.

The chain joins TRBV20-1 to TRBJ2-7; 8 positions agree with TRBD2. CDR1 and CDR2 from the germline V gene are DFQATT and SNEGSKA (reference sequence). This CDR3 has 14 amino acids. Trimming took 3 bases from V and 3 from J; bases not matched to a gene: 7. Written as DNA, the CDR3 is TGCAGTGCTAGTTCCGGGACTAGAGTCTACGAGCAGTACTTC. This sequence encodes CSASSGTRVYEQYF.

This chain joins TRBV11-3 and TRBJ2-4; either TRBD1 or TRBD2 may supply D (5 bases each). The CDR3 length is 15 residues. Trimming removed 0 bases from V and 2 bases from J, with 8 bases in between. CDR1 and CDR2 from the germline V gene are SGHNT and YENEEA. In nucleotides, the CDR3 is TGTGCCAGCAGCTTAGATGGGGGAACCAAAAACATTCAGTACTTC. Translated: CASSLDGGTKNIQYF.

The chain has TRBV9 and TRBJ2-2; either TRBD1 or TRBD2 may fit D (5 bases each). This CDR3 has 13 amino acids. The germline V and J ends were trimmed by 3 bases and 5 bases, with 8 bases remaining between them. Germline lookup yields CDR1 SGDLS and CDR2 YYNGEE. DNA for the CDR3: TGTGCCAGCAGCGCCTGGGGGACCGGGGAGCTGTTTTTT. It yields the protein CASSAWGTGELFF.

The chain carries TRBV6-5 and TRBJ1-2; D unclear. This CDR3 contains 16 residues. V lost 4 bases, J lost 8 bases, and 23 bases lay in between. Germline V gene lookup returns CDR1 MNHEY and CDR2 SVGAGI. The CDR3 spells CASSSYVGRDSGGYTF. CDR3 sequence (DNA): TGTGCCAGCAGTTCCTATGTCGGGCGCGATTCTGGGGGCTACACCTTC.

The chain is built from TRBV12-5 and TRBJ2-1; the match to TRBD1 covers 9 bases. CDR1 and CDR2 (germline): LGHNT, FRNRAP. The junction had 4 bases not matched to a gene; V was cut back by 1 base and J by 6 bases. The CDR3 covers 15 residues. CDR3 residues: CASGLADRGGNEQFF. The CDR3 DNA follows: TGTGCTAGTGGTTTGGCGGACAGGGGAGGCAATGAGCAGTTCTTC. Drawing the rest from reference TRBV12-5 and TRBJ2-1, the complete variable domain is DARVTQTPRHKVTEMGQEVTMRCQPILGHNTVFWYRQTMMQGLELLAYFRNRAPLDDSGMPKDRFSAEMPDATLATLKIQPSEPRDSAVYFCASGLADRGGNEQFFGPGTRLTVL.

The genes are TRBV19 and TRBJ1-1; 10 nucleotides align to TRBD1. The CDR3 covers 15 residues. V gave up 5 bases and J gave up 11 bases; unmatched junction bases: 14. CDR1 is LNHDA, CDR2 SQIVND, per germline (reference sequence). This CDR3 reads CASSPRQGAIVTAFF. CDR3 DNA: TGTGCCAGTAGTCCAAGACAGGGGGCGATTGTGACGGCTTTCTTT.

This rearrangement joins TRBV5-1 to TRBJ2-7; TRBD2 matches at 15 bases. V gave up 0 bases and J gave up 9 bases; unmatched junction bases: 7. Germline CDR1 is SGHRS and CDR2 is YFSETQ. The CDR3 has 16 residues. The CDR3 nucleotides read TGCGCCAGCAGCTTGGCCGCGGGACTAGCGGGGGGCGTGCAGTACTTC. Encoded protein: CASSLAAGLAGGVQYF. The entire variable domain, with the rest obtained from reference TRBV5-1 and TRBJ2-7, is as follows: KAGVTQTPRYLIKTRGQQVTLSCSPISGHRSVSWYQQTPGQGLQFLFEYFSETQRNKGNFPGRFSGRQFSNSRSEMNVSTLELGDSALYLCASSLAAGLAGGVQYFGPGTRLTVT.

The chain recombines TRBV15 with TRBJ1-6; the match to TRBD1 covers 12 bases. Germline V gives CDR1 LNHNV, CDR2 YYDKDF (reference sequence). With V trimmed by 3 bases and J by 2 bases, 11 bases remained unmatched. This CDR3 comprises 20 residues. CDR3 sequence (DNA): TGTGCCACCAGCAGTTTTCCGGGACAGGGGGCCAAAACCTATAATTCACCCCTCCACTTT. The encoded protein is CATSSFPGQGAKTYNSPLHF.

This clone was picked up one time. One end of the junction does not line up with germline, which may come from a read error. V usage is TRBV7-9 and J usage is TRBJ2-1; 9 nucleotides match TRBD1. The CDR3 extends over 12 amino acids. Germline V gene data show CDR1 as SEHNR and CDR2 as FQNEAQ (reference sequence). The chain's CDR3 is CASSFELGQGIF. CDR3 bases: TGTGCCAGCAGCTTTGAATTAGGACAGGGGATCTTC.

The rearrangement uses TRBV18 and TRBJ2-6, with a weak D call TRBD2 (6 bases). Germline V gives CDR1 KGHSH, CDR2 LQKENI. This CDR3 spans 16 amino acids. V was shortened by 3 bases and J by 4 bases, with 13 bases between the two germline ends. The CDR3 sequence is CASSPVGGPGANVLTF. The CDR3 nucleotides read TGTGCCAGCTCACCGGTGGGGGGACCAGGGGCCAACGTCCTGACTTTC.

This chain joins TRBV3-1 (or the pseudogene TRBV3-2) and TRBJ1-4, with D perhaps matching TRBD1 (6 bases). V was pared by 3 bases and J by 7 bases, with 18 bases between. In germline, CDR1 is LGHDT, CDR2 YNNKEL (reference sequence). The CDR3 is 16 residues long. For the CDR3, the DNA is TGTGCCAGCAGCCAGGGAACAGGGAGAGAGAGTGAAAAACTGTTTTTT. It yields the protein CASSQGTGRESEKLFF.

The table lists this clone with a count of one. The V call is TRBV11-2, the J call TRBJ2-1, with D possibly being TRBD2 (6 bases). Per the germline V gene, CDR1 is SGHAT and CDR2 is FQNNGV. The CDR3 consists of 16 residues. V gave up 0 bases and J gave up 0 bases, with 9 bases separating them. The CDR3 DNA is TGTGCCAGCAGCTTAGAAGGAGGGCGCTCCTACAATGAGCAGTTCTTC. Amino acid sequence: CASSLEGGRSYNEQFF.

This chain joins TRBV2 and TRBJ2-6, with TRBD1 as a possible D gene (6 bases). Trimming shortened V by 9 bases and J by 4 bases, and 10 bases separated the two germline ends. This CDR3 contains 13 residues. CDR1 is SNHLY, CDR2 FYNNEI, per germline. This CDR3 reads CARQGTGANVLTF. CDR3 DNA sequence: TGTGCCAGACAGGGTACCGGGGCCAACGTCCTGACTTTC.

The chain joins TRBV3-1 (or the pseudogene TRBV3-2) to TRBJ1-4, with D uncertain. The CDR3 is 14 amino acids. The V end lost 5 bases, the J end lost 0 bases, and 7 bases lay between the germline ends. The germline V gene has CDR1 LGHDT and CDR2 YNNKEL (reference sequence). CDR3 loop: CASSVRSTNEKLFF. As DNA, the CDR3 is TGTGCCAGCAGCGTCAGGTCAACTAATGAAAAACTGTTTTTT.

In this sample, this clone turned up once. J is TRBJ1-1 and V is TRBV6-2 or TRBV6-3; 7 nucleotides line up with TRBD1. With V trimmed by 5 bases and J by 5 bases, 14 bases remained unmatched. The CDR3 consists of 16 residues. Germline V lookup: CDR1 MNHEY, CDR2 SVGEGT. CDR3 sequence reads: CASSTGFLRTGTEAFF. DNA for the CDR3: TGTGCCAGCAGTACCGGATTCCTAAGGACAGGTACTGAAGCTTTCTTT.